This passage covers 11 T cell receptor beta chains from one sample sequenced in a study of cytomegalovirus exposure and HLA in healthy donors. PCR primers comprised 60 Vbeta and 13 Jbeta primers. Measured with immunoSEQ multiplex PCR; TCRdb has only the in-frame clones, and not every one. Found here are fewer than 250,000 clones, 82% of them singletons; the top ten hold about 6.1%. The sequenced sample consisted of PBMCs. The receptors were gathered from a man aged 40-55 years in good health and CMV-seropositive.

The chain employs TRBV7-8 and TRBJ2-7; D might be TRBD1 (5 bases). The CDR3 extends over 15 amino acids. V was pared by 1 base and J by 3 bases, with 13 bases between. Germline CDR1 is SGHVS and CDR2 is FQNEAQ. The chain's CDR3 is CASSLGVGHNYEQYF. CDR3 nucleotides: TGTGCCAGCAGCTTAGGTGTCGGACATAACTACGAGCAGTACTTC.

The rearrangement uses TRBV19 and TRBJ2-7, with TRBD1 matching over 7 bases. CDR3 length: 13 amino acids. Germline values: CDR1 LNHDA, CDR2 SQIVND (reference sequence). V dropped 7 bases and J dropped 7; count of bases not matched to a gene: 10. CDR3 region: CASTGTATSEQYF. CDR3 DNA: TGTGCCAGTACCGGGACAGCAACGAGTGAGCAGTACTTC.

This clone was detected once. The V gene is TRBV7-9, the J gene TRBJ1-3; a possible D gene is TRBD1 (5 bases). The CDR3 is made up of 14 amino acids. From germline, CDR1 is SEHNR and CDR2 FQNEAQ (reference sequence). The V end lost 1 base, the J end lost 2 bases, and 6 bases lay between the germline ends. This CDR3 is CASSLVGAGNTIYF. Written as DNA, the CDR3 is TGTGCCAGCAGCTTAGTAGGGGCTGGAAACACCATATATTTT.

The rearrangement joins TRBV5-1 to TRBJ2-7; 14 bases fit TRBD2. This CDR3 comprises 18 residues. With V trimmed by 3 bases and J by 7 bases, 15 bases remained unmatched. CDR1 is SGHRS, CDR2 YFSETQ, per germline. The CDR3 region is CASSSRDRGLAGVEEQYV. The DNA for the CDR3 is TGCGCCAGCAGCTCGCGGGACAGGGGACTAGCGGGGGTAGAAGAGCAGTACGTC.

This clone was detected once. The genes are TRBV7-6 and TRBJ2-7; the D gene is possibly TRBD2 (7 bases). This CDR3 has 13 residues. Looked up from germline, CDR1 is SGHVS and CDR2 is FNYEAQ. Trimming removed 5 bases from V and 4 bases from J, with 12 bases in between. CDR3 nucleotide sequence: TGTGCCAGCAGCAGGGCGGGGGCTTACGAGCAGTACTTC. It yields the protein CASSRAGAYEQYF.

The V gene is TRBV5-8, the J gene TRBJ2-1, with 8 positions matching TRBD1. V dropped 4 bases and J dropped 0; count of bases not matched to a gene: 6. Germline V CDR1 and CDR2: SGHTS, YDEGEE. The CDR3 contains 16 residues. CDR3 nucleotide sequence: TGTGCCAGCAGCCCCGGACAGGGTAGCTCCTACAATGAGCAGTTCTTC. Protein sequence: CASSPGQGSSYNEQFF.

This clone has just one count. The chain carries TRBV9 and TRBJ1-1; D gene ambiguous. Germline V CDR1 and CDR2: SGDLS, YYNGEE. The CDR3 consists of 13 residues. Between the trimmed V and J ends, which lost 0 bases and 2 bases, there was a span of 5 bases. The CDR3 is CASSVVHNTEAFF. The CDR3 DNA reads as TGTGCCAGCAGCGTAGTCCATAACACTGAAGCTTTCTTT.

This clone has just a few counts. DNA for the CDR3: TGTGCCAGCAGCTTGTATGGTAGCGGGGTTAGCACAGATACGCAGTATTTT. It is translated as CASSLYGSGVSTDTQYF. This rearrangement joins TRBV5-6 to TRBJ2-3; 8 positions match TRBD2. V lost 1 base, J lost 0 bases, and 7 bases stayed unmatched. Germline lookup yields CDR1 SGHDT and CDR2 YYEEEE. The CDR3 covers 17 residues.

V usage is TRBV9 and J usage is TRBJ2-7, with D perhaps TRBD2 (6 bases). This CDR3 contains 14 residues. Between the trimmed V and J ends, which lost 4 bases and 4 bases, there was a span of 15 bases. CDR1 SGDLS and CDR2 YYNGEE come from the germline V gene. CDR3 region: CASSTGLTSYEQYF. CDR3 coding DNA: TGTGCCAGCAGCACGGGACTTACATCTTACGAGCAGTACTTC.

This chain joins TRBV11-2 and TRBJ2-7; maybe TRBD1 (6 bases). The CDR3 extends over 14 amino acids. Germline V gene data show CDR1 as SGHAT and CDR2 as FQNNGV. V was trimmed by 5 bases and J by 0 bases, leaving 11 bases between them. In nucleotides, the CDR3 is TGTGCCAGCAGCCGCGAGGGGGTCTCCTACGAGCAGTACTTC. Its translation is CASSREGVSYEQYF. The full variable domain, its missing parts supplied by reference TRBV11-2 and TRBJ2-7, is EAGVAQSPRYKIIEKRQSVAFWCNPISGHATLYWYQQILGQGPKLLIQFQNNGVVDDSQLPKDRFSAERLKGVDSTLKIQPAKLEDSAVYLCASSREGVSYEQYFGPGTRLTVT.

Regarding this clone: This CDR3 is also generated by other DNA sequences in the sample. This rearrangement joins TRBV5-1 to TRBJ2-6; D unclear. The length of the CDR3 is 15 residues. The V end lost 0 bases, the J end lost 0 bases, and 4 bases lay between the germline ends. Germline V gives CDR1 SGHRS, CDR2 YFSETQ. DNA for the CDR3: TGCGCCAGCAGCTTGGCAGGCTCTGGGGCCAACGTCCTGACTTTC. Translation: CASSLAGSGANVLTF.